This TCR beta chain stems from a study of beta chain features in type 1 diabetes. Findings and caveats of the study: In all four CD4+ subsets, TCRB CDR3 length was significantly, moderately reduced in type 1 diabetes.

TCRB transcripts that were expressed got sequenced, as all of the isolated RNA had been reverse transcribed. Here immunoSEQ multiplex PCR was the method, and the copy in TCRdb shows in-frame clones only, minus some. The top ten hold about 0.64% of the sample, which has some 370,000 clones, over 9% seen once. Trimming took off 3 bases at V and 5 bases at J, with 13 bases between the two ends. CDR3 length equals 14 residues. The germline V gene has CDR1 SEHNR and CDR2 FQNEAQ (reference sequence). In this sample, this clone turned up a few times. The target antigen is unknown. The specimen sequenced was central memory CD4+ T cells from blood. The TCR sequence derives from a man aged 25 to 40 with type 1 diabetes. The chain links TRBV7-9 to TRBJ1-2; possibly TRBD1 for D (5 bases). The CDR3 here is CASSFMTESYGYTF. CDR3 sequence (DNA): TGTGCCAGCAGCTTCATGACAGAGTCATATGGCTACACCTTC.